These 6 T cell receptor beta chains were sequenced from one sample in a study of vaccination and CD4 T cells after COVID-19. Treatment of the sample: roughly 10-day PBMC culture with coronavirus spike peptide pools or control peptides (ViraFEST assay). Sequenced with the Oncomine TCR Beta short-read assay was DNA taken from cultured CD4+ T cells. Each CDR3 protein gets one entry after TCRdb re-called the PCR reads with MiXCR. The table shows tens of thousands of distinct CDR3 sequences, with around 63% occurring only once. Their specific antigens are unknown. Material for sequencing was CD4+ T cells from blood, cultured in vitro. The receptors were sampled from a human donor who had recovered from COVID-19.

The V gene is TRBV6-1, the J gene TRBJ2-2; weak D call: TRBD2 (5 bases). Per the germline V gene, CDR1 is MNHNS and CDR2 is SASEGT. V lost 6 bases to trimming and J lost 3 bases, with 11 bases between them. This CDR3 region has 14 residues. CDR3 bases: TGTGCCAGCAGCGGCGGAGGATACACCGGGGAGCTGTTTTTT. It specifies CASSGGGYTGELFF.

The rearrangement joins TRBV7-3 to TRBJ1-1; D gene uncertain. This CDR3 spans 13 amino acids. Germline assignment: CDR1 SGHTA and CDR2 FQGTGA. V was pared by 5 bases and J by 1 base, with 8 bases between. CDR3 loop: CASSPTRNTEAFF. CDR3 coding DNA: TGTGCCAGCAGCCCCACACGGAACACTGAAGCTTTCTTT.

The chain joins TRBV5-1 to TRBJ2-7; possibly TRBD1 for D (6 bases). Germline V lookup: CDR1 SGHRS, CDR2 YFSETQ. Trimming took off 3 bases at V and 5 bases at J, with 12 bases between the two ends. The CDR3 sequence is 13 residues long. The chain's CDR3 is CASSWGRDNEQYF. CDR3 coding DNA: TGCGCCAGCAGCTGGGGGCGCGATAACGAGCAGTACTTC.

V and J are TRBV12-3 or TRBV12-4 and TRBJ1-1; 7 nucleotides line up with TRBD1. J gave up 2 bases and V 3 bases, and 3 bases lay outside the gene matches. The CDR3 is 14 residues long. The CDR3 coding sequence is TGTGCCAGCAGTTTCCGGACAGGAAACACTGAAGCTTTCTTT. Amino acid sequence: CASSFRTGNTEAFF.

The rearrangement links TRBV2 to TRBJ2-3; 9 nucleotides match TRBD1. The CDR3 runs 16 residues. J was trimmed by 6 bases and V by 6 bases; bases with no gene match: 13. Germline V gene sequence: CDR1 SNHLY, CDR2 FYNNEI. CDR3 sequence reads: CASSGQGRGSIDTQYF. The DNA for the CDR3 is TGTGCCAGCAGCGGACAGGGGAGAGGTAGTATCGATACGCAGTATTTT.

The chain is built from TRBV19 and TRBJ1-1; a weak D match, TRBD1 (5 bases). Trimming took off 3 bases at V and 0 bases at J, with 8 bases between the two ends. CDR1 LNHDA and CDR2 SQIVND come from the germline V gene (reference sequence). The CDR3 has 14 residues. CDR3 residues: CASSIGGVNTEAFF. DNA of the CDR3: TGTGCCAGTAGTATCGGAGGGGTGAACACTGAAGCTTTCTTT.